This entry is about one T cell receptor (beta chain). The data are from a study of T cells after yellow fever vaccination. About the research overall: Preparation of fractions with low cell numbers was performed using SMART-Seq v4 Ultra Low Input.

TCRdb redid the calling of the 5' RACE reads with MiXCR, one entry per CDR3 protein. Found here are some 600,000 distinct CDR3 sequences, 17% of them singletons; the top ten hold 17%. From germline, CDR1 is SNHLY and CDR2 FYNNEI. The CDR3 loop spans 14 amino acids. Deletions cut 4 bases from V and 1 base from J, with 10 bases between. The input for sequencing was PBMCs, taken 5 days after the first yellow fever vaccination. This TCR derives from a man in his late teens or twenties who received the YFV17D yellow fever vaccine. The chain couples TRBV2 to TRBJ1-1, with D possibly matching TRBD1 (6 bases). CDR3 nucleotide sequence: TGTGCCAGCAGTGTCAGGGGTCAGAACACTGAAGCTTTCTTT. Protein sequence: CASSVRGQNTEAFF.